This entry lists 15 T cell receptor beta chains sequenced from one sample in a study of PD-1 blockade in classical Hodgkin lymphoma. Following autologous stem cell transplantation, relapse occurred in every patient, and exposure to brentuximab vedotin varied. The method was immunoSEQ multiplex PCR; TCRdb's version includes in-frame clones alone and lacks a portion of them. The table has some 150,000 clones, about 81% seen once. The sample consisted of peripheral blood mononuclear cells (PBMCs), taken before the second cycle of nivolumab. The origin of the receptors is a human donor with classical Hodgkin lymphoma.

A remark on this clone: Other DNA sequences of this sample code for an identical CDR3. The rearrangement uses TRBV9 and TRBJ2-3; TRBD2 is a possible D gene (6 bases). This CDR3 comprises 13 residues. V was trimmed by 0 bases and J by 6 bases, leaving 8 bases between them. Germline CDR1 SGDLS, CDR2 YYNGEE. CDR3 region: CASSVGGVDTQYF. The CDR3 DNA sequence: TGTGCCAGCAGCGTAGGGGGGGTGGATACGCAGTATTTT. Variable domain in full (rest from reference TRBV9 and TRBJ2-3): DSGVTQTPKHLITATGQRVTLRCSPRSGDLSVYWYQQSLDQGLQFLIQYYNGEERAKGNILERFSAQQFPDLHSELNLSSLELGDSALYFCASSVGGVDTQYFGPGTRLTVL.

This clone has ten or more counts. The chain links TRBV7-2 to TRBJ2-4; D perhaps matches TRBD1 (5 bases). The germline gives CDR1 SGHTA, CDR2 FQGNSA. CDR3 length equals 13 residues. The CDR3 protein is CGGQLRAKNIQYF. In DNA, the CDR3 is TGTGGGGGCCAGCTTAGGGCCAAAAACATTCAGTACTTC.

The V call is TRBV7-6, the J call TRBJ1-1, with 11 bases lining up with TRBD1. The CDR3 sequence is 15 residues long. Germline assignment: CDR1 SGHVS and CDR2 FNYEAQ. The V gene end was trimmed by 1 base and the J gene end by 5 bases; junction bases not matched to a gene: 3. DNA of the CDR3: TGTGCCAGCAGCTTAGTGGACAGGGGGCGAACTGAAGCTTTCTTT. This encodes CASSLVDRGRTEAFF.

The chain employs TRBV9 and TRBJ2-7, with D hard to call. Germline V CDR1 and CDR2: SGDLS, YYNGEE. This CDR3 has 13 residues. Trimming removed 2 bases from V and 0 bases from J, with 6 bases in between. The CDR3 reads CASSVSHSYEQYF. CDR3 in DNA: TGTGCCAGCAGCGTGTCCCACTCCTACGAGCAGTACTTC.

This rearrangement joins TRBV7-2 to TRBJ2-7; D not resolved. CDR3 length: 15 amino acids. Germline assignment: CDR1 SGHTA and CDR2 FQGNSA. The V end lost 1 base, the J end lost 0 bases, and 10 bases lay between the germline ends. CDR3 nucleotides: TGTGCCAGCAGCTTAGTCTTTCTAGGCTCCTACGAGCAGTACTTC. As protein: CASSLVFLGSYEQYF. Full variable domain (missing parts from reference TRBV7-2 and TRBJ2-7): GAGVSQSPSNKVTEKGKDVELRCDPISGHTALYWYRQSLGQGLEFLIYFQGNSAPDKSGLPSDRFSAERTGGSVSTLTIQRTQQEDSAVYLCASSLVFLGSYEQYFGPGTRLTVT.

V is TRBV7-3 and J is TRBJ1-2; weak D call: TRBD1 (5 bases). CDR1 and CDR2 (germline): SGHTA, FQGTGA. This CDR3 has 17 amino acids. The V end lost 0 bases, the J end lost 5 bases, and 19 bases lay between the germline ends. CDR3 sequence (DNA): TGTGCCAGCAGCTTAACGAAGGTTTCCGGGACGGTGTATGGCTACACCTTC. Amino acid sequence: CASSLTKVSGTVYGYTF.

The chain has TRBV18 and TRBJ1-1; D not certain. The CDR3 length is 13 residues. V lost 6 bases and J 5 bases, leaving 13 bases between the germline ends. Germline CDR1 and CDR2: KGHSH and LQKENI. The CDR3 coding sequence is TGTGCCAGCTCGCTAGAACTGGAGACTGAAGCTTTCTTT. It translates to CASSLELETEAFF.

The rearrangement links TRBV9 to TRBJ2-7, with D tentatively TRBD1 (6 bases). The CDR3 sequence is 14 residues long. Germline V gene lookup returns CDR1 SGDLS and CDR2 YYNGEE. Trimming pared 3 bases from V and 0 bases from J, leaving 10 bases between. The CDR3 sequence is CASSAAQGSYEQYF. CDR3 nucleotides: TGTGCCAGCAGCGCTGCACAGGGCTCCTACGAGCAGTACTTC.

The rearrangement joins TRBV10-3 to TRBJ2-3; 8 bases map to TRBD2. The CDR3 totals 17 residues. The germline V gene has CDR1 ENHRY and CDR2 SYGVKD. V was clipped by 5 bases and J by 3 bases; unmatched bases: 13. The CDR3 DNA is TGTGCCATCAGTACAGGGTCAGGTAGCGGGGTGACAGATACGCAGTATTTT. Amino acid sequence: CAISTGSGSGVTDTQYF.

This clone has only a few counts. V usage is TRBV19 and J usage is TRBJ1-4; 8 positions match TRBD1. The V gene's germline CDR1 is LNHDA and CDR2 SQIVND (reference sequence). J lost 8 bases, V lost 7 bases, and 9 bases had no gene match. The CDR3 runs 14 residues. CDR3 residues: CASNDRGWTEKLFF. The CDR3 DNA follows: TGTGCCAGTAACGACAGGGGTTGGACCGAAAAACTGTTTTTT.

The chain joins TRBV6-5 to TRBJ1-2; 8 positions agree with TRBD1. V dropped 2 bases and J dropped 3; count of bases not matched to a gene: 8. The CDR3 has 16 amino acids. Germline V gene lookup returns CDR1 MNHEY and CDR2 SVGAGI. CDR3 nucleotides: TGTGCCAGCAGTTACATCGGACAGGGCGTTGACTATGGCTACACCTTC. Translated: CASSYIGQGVDYGYTF.

The chain employs TRBV18 and TRBJ1-2, with D possibly matching TRBD1 (5 bases). Germline CDR1 and CDR2: KGHSH and LQKENI. The length of the CDR3 is 13 residues. Trimming took off 6 bases at V and 8 bases at J, with 16 bases between the two ends. The CDR3 nucleotides read TGTGCCAGCTCGGACTGGGGACGGGGAGGCTACACCTTC. This codes for CASSDWGRGGYTF.

This clone was counted a few times. The rearrangement uses TRBV5-4 and TRBJ1-4; no reliable D call. V was cut by 5 bases and J by 0 bases, with 11 bases left in between. Germline CDR1 reads SGHNT; CDR2 reads YYREEE (reference sequence). This CDR3 has 15 residues. CDR3 amino acids: CASSSTGATNEKLFF. The CDR3 DNA sequence: TGTGCCAGCAGTTCGACCGGTGCAACTAATGAAAAACTGTTTTTT.

J is TRBJ2-5 and V is TRBV6-6, with TRBD2 matching over 8 bases. Germline CDR1 is MNHNY and CDR2 is SVGAGI (reference sequence). The length of the CDR3 is 16 residues. V lost 6 bases to trimming and J lost 5 bases; unmatched junction nucleotides: 14. The CDR3 coding sequence is TGTGCCAGCAGGTCGCCGGGACTAGTCGGGACGGAGACCCAGTACTTC. This translates into CASRSPGLVGTETQYF.

The sample holds one count of this clone. This chain uses TRBV5-1 with TRBJ2-5; either TRBD1 or TRBD2 may fit D (5 bases each). Germline-derived CDR1 and CDR2 are SGHRS and YFSETQ. The CDR3 contains 16 residues. Trimming pared 4 bases from V and 2 bases from J, leaving 18 bases between. DNA for the CDR3: TGCGCCAGCAGCGCAACCGGGACCACGTCGCAAGAGACCCAGTACTTC. Residues: CASSATGTTSQETQYF. The entire variable domain, with the rest obtained from reference TRBV5-1 and TRBJ2-5, is as follows: KAGVTQTPRYLIKTRGQQVTLSCSPISGHRSVSWYQQTPGQGLQFLFEYFSETQRNKGNFPGRFSGRQFSNSRSEMNVSTLELGDSALYLCASSATGTTSQETQYFGPGTRLLVL.